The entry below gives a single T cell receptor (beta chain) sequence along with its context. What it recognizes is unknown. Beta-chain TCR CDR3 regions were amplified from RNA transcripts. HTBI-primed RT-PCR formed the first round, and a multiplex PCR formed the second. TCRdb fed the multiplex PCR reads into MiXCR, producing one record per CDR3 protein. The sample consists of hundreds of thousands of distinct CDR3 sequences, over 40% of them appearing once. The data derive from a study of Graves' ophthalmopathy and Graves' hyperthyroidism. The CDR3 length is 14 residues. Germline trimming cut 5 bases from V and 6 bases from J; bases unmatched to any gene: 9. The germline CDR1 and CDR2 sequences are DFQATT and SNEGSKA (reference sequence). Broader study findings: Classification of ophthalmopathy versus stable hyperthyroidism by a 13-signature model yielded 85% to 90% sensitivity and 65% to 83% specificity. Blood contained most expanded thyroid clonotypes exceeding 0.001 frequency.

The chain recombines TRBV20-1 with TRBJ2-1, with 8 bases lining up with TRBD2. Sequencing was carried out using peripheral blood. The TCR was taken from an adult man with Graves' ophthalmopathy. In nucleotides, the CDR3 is TGCAGTGCTGGAGCGGGAGCCTGGGGCAATGAGCAGTTCTTC. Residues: CSAGAGAWGNEQFF.